These 32 T cell receptor beta chains were sequenced from one sample in a study of OX40 agonist ivuxolimab in advanced cancers. The assay was immunoSEQ multiplex PCR, and TCRdb's table has in-frame clones only and misses some. The data contain some 51,000 clones, around 90% of them singletons. This material consisted of CD4+ or CD8+ T cells sorted from blood, taken in a trial of the OX40 agonist ivuxolimab. The receptor set was obtained from an adult with an advanced solid tumor such as melanoma, head and neck, liver or kidney cancer.

The genes are TRBV28 and TRBJ2-7, with D possibly being TRBD1 (5 bases). V shed 3 bases and J shed 2 bases, with 11 bases lying between them. The length of the CDR3 is 14 residues. Looked up from germline, CDR1 is MDHEN and CDR2 is SYDVKM. CDR3 residues: CASSFARATYEQYF. In DNA, the CDR3 is TGTGCCAGCAGTTTTGCCAGGGCCACCTACGAGCAGTACTTC.

The chain joins TRBV4-3 to TRBJ1-3; D is possibly TRBD1 (6 bases). The CDR3 runs to 14 residues. Trimming removed 1 base at V and 4 bases at J, with 8 bases between. Germline lookup yields CDR1 LGHNA and CDR2 YSLEER. The CDR3 reads CASSQGGPGNTIYF. In nucleotides, the CDR3 is TGCGCCAGCAGCCAAGGGGGGCCCGGAAACACCATATATTTT.

This sequence joins TRBV28 and TRBJ2-3; possibly TRBD2 for D (5 bases). Trimming shortened V by 3 bases and J by 12 bases, and 19 bases separated the two germline ends. The CDR3 totals 14 residues. CDR1 MDHEN and CDR2 SYDVKM come from the germline V gene. Written as DNA, the CDR3 is TGTGCCAGCAGTTTTATCGGGTCGGGGTTCGCACAGTATTTT. It codes for CASSFIGSGFAQYF.

This clone was recorded a few times. The gene calls are TRBV4-3 and TRBJ1-6; D may be TRBD1 (5 bases). From germline, CDR1 is LGHNA and CDR2 YSLEER. There are 15 residues in the CDR3. The ends were cut back, 1 base at V and 7 bases at J, with 11 bases in the middle. The CDR3 coding sequence is TGCGCCAGCAGCCAAGCGGAGACAGCGAATTCACCCCTCCACTTT. It specifies CASSQAETANSPLHF.

The chain has TRBV5-6 and TRBJ1-1; D not certain. Per the germline V gene, CDR1 is SGHDT and CDR2 is YYEEEE. V lost 4 bases and J lost 9, with 13 bases in between. The CDR3 length is 12 residues. In DNA form, the CDR3 reads TGTGCCAGCAGCCCATTAGGAGAACAAGCTTTCTTT. Its protein product is CASSPLGEQAFF.

This chain joins TRBV7-9 and TRBJ1-3; TRBD1 agrees at 8 bases. V shed 0 bases and J 3 bases; nucleotides not matched to a gene: 7. The CDR3 covers 17 residues. From germline, CDR1 is SEHNR and CDR2 FQNEAQ (reference sequence). In DNA form, the CDR3 reads TGTGCCAGCAGCTTAGCCGTGGACAGGGTTATTGGAAACACCATATATTTT. This sequence encodes CASSLAVDRVIGNTIYF.

The chain joins TRBV7-2 to TRBJ1-1, with D perhaps matching TRBD1 (5 bases). Germline loops: CDR1 SGHTA, CDR2 FQGNSA. The V end was cut by 3 bases, the J end by 4 bases, with 12 bases between. The CDR3 length is 14 residues. CDR3: CASSFLTGTTEAFF. CDR3 nucleotides: TGTGCCAGCAGCTTTCTGACCGGGACCACTGAAGCTTTCTTT.

As DNA, the CDR3 is TGTGCCAGCAGCTTAGGATGGGCCTTAGAGCAGTACTTC. Translation gives CASSLGWALEQYF. The chain links TRBV7-2 to TRBJ2-7, with no clear D. This CDR3 comprises 13 residues. Between the trimmed V and J ends, which lost 1 base and 7 bases, there was a span of 11 bases. Germline values: CDR1 SGHTA, CDR2 FQGNSA.

This clone has just one count. V and J are TRBV21-1 and TRBJ1-3. TRBV21-1 is flagged as a pseudogene. This CDR3 contains 15 residues. The CDR3 DNA reads TGTGCCAGCAGCACCTGTCCTAGCTCTGGAAACACCATATATTTT. This translates into CASSTCPSSGNTIYF.

This rearrangement joins TRBV29-1 to TRBJ2-1; D remains unclear. The CDR3 consists of 13 residues. The V gene's germline CDR1 is SQVTM and CDR2 ANQGSEA. The V and J ends lost 8 bases and 2 bases respectively, with 13 bases between them. The CDR3 DNA follows: TGCAGCCAGAGAGTGTCTGCCTACAATGAGCAGTTCTTC. Translating it yields CSQRVSAYNEQFF.

The V call is TRBV9, the J call TRBJ2-5, with 7 bases aligning to TRBD1. From germline, CDR1 is SGDLS and CDR2 YYNGEE. Trimming at V came to 3 bases and at J to 2 bases, leaving 10 bases not matched to a gene. CDR3 size: 16 residues. DNA of the CDR3: TGTGCCAGCAGCGGATTACAGGGGATACATCAAGAGACCCAGTACTTC. Its protein product is CASSGLQGIHQETQYF.

As concerns this clone: The junction and the germline gene differ at one end; a read error may be behind it. The chain carries TRBV7-2 and TRBJ2-5; D remains ambiguous. Per the germline V gene, CDR1 is SGHTA and CDR2 is FQGNSA. CDR3 size: 12 residues. The CDR3 DNA sequence: TGTGCCAGCAGCTTAGACGAGGTGTTAGATCACTTC. Encoded protein: CASSLDEVLDHF. The variable domain in full, with the rest retrieved from reference TRBV7-2 and TRBJ2-5, is GAGVSQSPSNKVTEKGKDVELRCDPISGHTALYWYRQSLGQGLEFLIYFQGNSAPDKSGLPSDRFSAERTGGSVSTLTIQRTQQEDSAVYLCASSLDEVLDHFGPGTRLLVL.

V gene TRBV9 combines with J gene TRBJ2-3; TRBD2 agrees at 9 bases. The CDR3 is 16 residues long. Trimming cost V 2 bases and J 2 bases; bases outside gene matches: 6. Germline lookup yields CDR1 SGDLS and CDR2 YYNGEE. The CDR3 here is CASSVGSGGPTDTQYF. Here the CDR3 DNA reads TGTGCCAGCAGCGTGGGTAGCGGGGGCCCCACAGATACGCAGTATTTT.

The chain uses TRBV10-2 and TRBJ1-5; D is unresolved. The CDR3 totals 17 residues. V lost 0 bases and J 3 bases, leaving 15 bases between the germline ends. Germline-derived CDR1 and CDR2 are WSHSY and SAAADI. The CDR3 loop reads CASSESAGMYVNQPQHF. The CDR3 nucleotides read TGCGCCAGCAGTGAGTCGGCCGGTATGTATGTCAATCAGCCCCAGCATTTT.

This chain joins TRBV4-3 and TRBJ2-3, with D possibly being TRBD2 (7 bases). Germline CDR1 and CDR2: LGHNA and YSLEER. With 0 bases removed from V and 5 bases from J, the gap between germline ends came to 9 bases. This CDR3 has 14 residues. The CDR3 nucleotides are TGCGCCAGCAGCCAAGAGGGAGGGGGAGATACGCAGTATTTT. Translation gives CASSQEGGGDTQYF.

The V and J genes are TRBV19 and TRBJ2-7; TRBD1 aligns across 7 bases. This CDR3 comprises 15 residues. The germline CDR1 and CDR2 sequences are LNHDA and SQIVND (reference sequence). Losses at the gene ends were 3 bases for V and 5 bases for J; bases not matched to a gene: 10. This chain's CDR3 is CASSILGTVYNEQYF. DNA of the CDR3: TGTGCCAGTAGTATCCTCGGGACAGTGTATAACGAGCAGTACTTC. Full variable domain (missing parts from reference TRBV19 and TRBJ2-7): DGGITQSPKYLFRKEGQNVTLSCEQNLNHDAMYWYRQDPGQGLRLIYYSQIVNDFQKGDIAEGYSVSREKKESFPLTVTSAQKNPTAFYLCASSILGTVYNEQYFGPGTRLTVT.

This clone appeared once. The rearrangement joins TRBV27 to TRBJ1-6; the D gene is possibly TRBD1 (5 bases). The V gene's germline CDR1 is MNHEY and CDR2 SMNVEV (reference sequence). Trimming removed 5 bases from V and 4 bases from J, with 24 bases in between. The CDR3 extends over 19 amino acids. CDR3 residues: CASSLYGQHFSPYNSPLHF. The CDR3 DNA is TGTGCCAGCAGTCTGTACGGACAACACTTTTCCCCTTATAATTCACCCCTCCACTTT.

The genes are TRBV5-1 and TRBJ2-6, with 8 bases aligning to TRBD1. The CDR3 contains 17 residues. With V trimmed by 4 bases and J by 5 bases, 11 bases remained unmatched. Germline CDR1 reads SGHRS; CDR2 reads YFSETQ. The CDR3 reads CASSPGTGRLWANVLTF. In nucleotides, the CDR3 is TGCGCCAGCAGCCCAGGGACAGGCCGTCTCTGGGCCAACGTCCTGACTTTC.

The chain carries TRBV6-5 and TRBJ2-5; TRBD1 might be the D (6 bases). The CDR3 consists of 14 residues. V lost 5 bases to trimming and J lost 5 bases, with 15 bases between them. Per the germline V gene, CDR1 is MNHEY and CDR2 is SVGAGI. The CDR3 DNA follows: TGTGCCAGCAGTCCGGGTCCGAGGGGGGAGACCCAGTACTTC. Translated: CASSPGPRGETQYF.

The chain recombines TRBV7-4 with TRBJ2-7; possible D gene TRBD1, 5 bases. The CDR3 contains 13 residues. Germline CDR1 and CDR2: SGHVT and SQSDAQ. The V end lost 4 bases, the J end lost 0 bases, and 7 bases lay between the germline ends. This CDR3 reads CASSSTASYEQYF. CDR3 coding DNA: TGTGCCAGCAGCTCGACAGCCTCCTACGAGCAGTACTTC.

The chain combines TRBV9 with TRBJ1-4; possibly TRBD1 for D (5 bases). Germline V CDR1 and CDR2: SGDLS, YYNGEE. CDR3 size: 14 residues. Trimming stripped 4 bases from V and 6 bases from J, with 13 bases between. DNA of the CDR3: TGTGCCAGCAGCCCTTATTGGGGGTATGAAAAACTGTTTTTT. Amino acids: CASSPYWGYEKLFF. Based on the CDR3 plus reference TRBV9 and TRBJ1-4, the full variable domain is DSGVTQTPKHLITATGQRVTLRCSPRSGDLSVYWYQQSLDQGLQFLIQYYNGEERAKGNILERFSAQQFPDLHSELNLSSLELGDSALYFCASSPYWGYEKLFFGSGTQLSVL.

This clone came up once. V is TRBV28 and J is TRBJ2-5; perhaps D is TRBD1 or TRBD2 (5 bases each). CDR3 length: 15 residues. V was shortened by 6 bases and J by 1 base, with 15 bases between the two germline ends. Per the germline V gene, CDR1 is MDHEN and CDR2 is SYDVKM. CDR3 amino acids: CASSILPGPQETQYF. DNA for the CDR3: TGTGCCAGCAGCATACTACCGGGACCCCAAGAGACCCAGTACTTC.

The chain combines TRBV5-1 with TRBJ2-7; D is tentatively TRBD1 or TRBD2 (5 bases each). Trimming shortened V by 7 bases and J by 0 bases, and 11 bases separated the two germline ends. The CDR3 is 13 residues long. Germline assignment: CDR1 SGHRS and CDR2 YFSETQ. Here the CDR3 DNA reads TGCGCCAGCGGGGACCGTAGCTCCTACGAGCAGTACTTC. Residues: CASGDRSSYEQYF.

The chain couples TRBV4-3 to TRBJ1-1, with D maybe TRBD1 (5 bases). The CDR3 totals 16 residues. Germline loops: CDR1 LGHNA, CDR2 YSLEER. Trimming removed 2 bases from V and 6 bases from J, with 19 bases in between. CDR3 region: CASSQQGQELAAEAFF. For the CDR3, the DNA is TGCGCCAGCAGCCAACAAGGACAAGAACTAGCTGCTGAAGCTTTCTTT.

V usage is TRBV30 and J usage is TRBJ1-1; TRBD1 aligns across 8 bases. The CDR3 sequence is 13 residues long. Germline V gene sequence: CDR1 GTSNPN, CDR2 SVGIG (reference sequence). V was pared by 1 base and J by 5 bases, with 3 bases of the junction left unmatched. The CDR3 coding sequence is TGTGCCTGGAGTGGGACAGGGAGGACTGAAGCTTTCTTT. Translating it yields CAWSGTGRTEAFF.

This clone is medium-sized within its sample. The genes are TRBV2 and TRBJ2-7; 8 nucleotides agree with TRBD2. With 7 bases clipped from V and 2 bases from J, the junction kept 4 bases outside the gene matches. The CDR3 is 13 amino acids. The germline V gene has CDR1 SNHLY and CDR2 FYNNEI. CDR3 DNA: TGTGCCAGCACCGGGGGGGGAACCTACGAGCAGTACTTC. Protein: CASTGGGTYEQYF.

The chain employs TRBV28 and TRBJ2-5, with 9 bases that match TRBD1. In germline, CDR1 is MDHEN, CDR2 SYDVKM. The CDR3 contains 15 residues. The trim removed 4 bases at V and 1 base at J, leaving 4 bases unmatched. As DNA, the CDR3 is TGTGCCAGCAGTTCCCGGGACAGGGTCCAAGAGACCCAGTACTTC. It translates to CASSSRDRVQETQYF.

The chain couples TRBV28 to TRBJ2-7; D might be TRBD2 (7 bases). The V gene's germline CDR1 is MDHEN and CDR2 SYDVKM. The CDR3 runs to 14 residues. Trimming shortened V by 6 bases and J by 6 bases, and 18 bases separated the two germline ends. Here the CDR3 reads CASSLRGGGGEQYF. Here the CDR3 DNA reads TGTGCCAGCAGCCTCCGGGGAGGGGGGGGCGAGCAGTACTTC. Combining the CDR3 with reference TRBV28 and TRBJ2-7 gives the whole variable domain DVKVTQSSRYLVKRTGEKVFLECVQDMDHENMFWYRQDPGLGLRLIYFSYDVKMKEKGDIPEGYSVSREKKERFSLILESASTNQTSMYLCASSLRGGGGEQYFGPGTRLTVT.

V is TRBV30 and J is TRBJ2-2; D might be TRBD2 (5 bases). Trimming took 1 base from V and 4 from J, leaving 10 bases between them. Germline loops: CDR1 GTSNPN, CDR2 SVGIG (reference sequence). The CDR3 has 14 residues. CDR3 residues: CAWSAGLGTGELFF. The CDR3, as DNA: TGTGCCTGGAGTGCGGGGTTGGGCACCGGGGAGCTGTTTTTT.

The chain has TRBV5-4 and TRBJ2-3; maybe TRBD2 (6 bases). This CDR3 contains 17 residues. Trimming took off 4 bases at V and 3 bases at J, with 21 bases between the two ends. CDR1 SGHNT and CDR2 YYREEE come from the germline V gene (reference sequence). CDR3 DNA: TGTGCCAGCAGCCTTTTAGTGGGGACTGCTCCAACAGATACGCAGTATTTT. It translates to CASSLLVGTAPTDTQYF.

This chain uses TRBV21-1 with TRBJ1-2; no DNA check was done on the table's D call, TRBD1. TRBV21-1 is flagged as a pseudogene. There are 22 residues in the CDR3. The CDR3 sequence: CASSKASMWGQTHQEINQGYTF. The CDR3 nucleotides read TGTGCCAGCAGCAAAGCGAGTATGTGGGGACAGACTCACCAAGAAATTAATCAGGGCTACACCTTC.

The CDR3 nucleotides read TGTGCCAGCAGCTTGAGGGCTGGGACAGGGCACACTGAAGCTTTCTTT. Translated: CASSLRAGTGHTEAFF. The gene calls are TRBV5-6 and TRBJ1-1, with 9 positions matching TRBD1. CDR1 is SGHDT and CDR2 is YYEEEE in the germline V gene. The CDR3 consists of 16 residues. With V trimmed by 1 base and J by 3 bases, 7 bases remained unmatched. The full variable domain, completed using reference TRBV5-6 and TRBJ1-1, is DAGVTQSPTHLIKTRGQQVTLRCSPKSGHDTVSWYQQALGQGPQFIFQYYEEEERQRGNFPDRFSGHQFPNYSSELNVNALLLGDSALYLCASSLRAGTGHTEAFFGQGTRLTVV.